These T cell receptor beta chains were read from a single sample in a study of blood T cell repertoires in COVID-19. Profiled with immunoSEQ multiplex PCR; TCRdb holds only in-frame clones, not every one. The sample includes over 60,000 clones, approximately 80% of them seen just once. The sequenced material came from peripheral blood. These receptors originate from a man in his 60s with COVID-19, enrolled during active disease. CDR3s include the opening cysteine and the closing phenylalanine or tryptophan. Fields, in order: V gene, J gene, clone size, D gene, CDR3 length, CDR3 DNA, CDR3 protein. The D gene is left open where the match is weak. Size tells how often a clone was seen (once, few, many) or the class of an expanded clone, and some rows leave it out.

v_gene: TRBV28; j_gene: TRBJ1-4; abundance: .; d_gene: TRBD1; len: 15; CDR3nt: TGTGCCAGCAGTTCGCGGACAGGGGCGGATGAAAAACTGTTTTTT; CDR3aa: CASSSRTGADEKLFF
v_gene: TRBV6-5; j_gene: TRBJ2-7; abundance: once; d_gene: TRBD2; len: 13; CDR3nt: TGTGCCAGCAGACGGGGACTAGAATACGAGCAGTACTTC; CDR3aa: CASRRGLEYEQYF
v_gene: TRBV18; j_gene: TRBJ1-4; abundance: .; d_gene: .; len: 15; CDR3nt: TGTGCCAGCTCATCGGGGTTTCCGCCTAATGAAAAACTGTTTTTT; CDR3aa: CASSSGFPPNEKLFF
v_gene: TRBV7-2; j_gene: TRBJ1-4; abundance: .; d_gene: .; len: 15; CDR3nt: TGTGCCAGCAGCTGGTCCAGGGGAAACTCTGAAAAACTGTTTTTT; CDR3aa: CASSWSRGNSEKLFF
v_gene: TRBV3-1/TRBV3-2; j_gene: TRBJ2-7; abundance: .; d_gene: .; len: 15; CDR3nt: TGTGCCAGCAGCCTCTGGACTGTAAACTCCTACGAGCAGTACTTC; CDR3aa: CASSLWTVNSYEQYF
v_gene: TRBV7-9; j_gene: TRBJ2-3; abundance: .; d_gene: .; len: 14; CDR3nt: TGTGCCAGCAGTTTGACGGGGAGCACAGATACGCAGTATTTT; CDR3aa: CASSLTGSTDTQYF
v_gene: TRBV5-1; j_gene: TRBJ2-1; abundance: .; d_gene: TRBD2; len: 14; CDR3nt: TGCGCCAGCAGCCGCCGGCTAGCGGGAGAAGAGCAGTTCTTC; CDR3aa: CASSRRLAGEEQFF
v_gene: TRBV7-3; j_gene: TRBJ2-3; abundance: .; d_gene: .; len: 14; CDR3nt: TGTGCCAGCAGCTTAAATGCAGGGCGAGATACGCAGTATTTT; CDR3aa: CASSLNAGRDTQYF
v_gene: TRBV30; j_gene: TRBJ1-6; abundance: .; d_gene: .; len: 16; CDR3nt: TGTGCCTGGAGTCGACGACAGGCCGGAACCCCGCTGGCCCTCCACTTT; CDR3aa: CAWSRRQAGTPLALHF
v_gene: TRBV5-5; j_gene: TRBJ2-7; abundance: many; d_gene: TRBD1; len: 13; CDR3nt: TGTGCCAGCAGCACGACAGGGGACTACGAGCAGTACTTC; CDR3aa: CASSTTGDYEQYF
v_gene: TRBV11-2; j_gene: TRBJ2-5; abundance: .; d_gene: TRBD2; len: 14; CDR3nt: TGTGCCAGCAGCTTTACTAGCGGCCAAGAGACCCAGTACTTC; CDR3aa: CASSFTSGQETQYF
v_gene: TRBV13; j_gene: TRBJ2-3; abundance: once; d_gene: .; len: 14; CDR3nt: TGTGCCAGCAGTGCACCCGGCGGGACAGATACGCAGTATTTT; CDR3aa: CASSAPGGTDTQYF
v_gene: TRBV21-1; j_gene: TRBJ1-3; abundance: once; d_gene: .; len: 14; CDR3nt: TGTGCCAGCAGACTTCAGGGCTCTGGAAACACCATATATTTT; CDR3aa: CASRLQGSGNTIYF
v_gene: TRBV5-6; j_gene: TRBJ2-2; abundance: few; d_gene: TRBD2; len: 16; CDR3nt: TGTGCCAGCAGCTTTGAGCGGGGGGGCCTTGCCGGGGAGCTGTTTTTT; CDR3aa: CASSFERGGLAGELFF
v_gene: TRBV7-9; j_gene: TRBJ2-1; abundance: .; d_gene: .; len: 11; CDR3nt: TGTGCCAGCAGCCCATACAATGAGCAGTTCTTC; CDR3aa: CASSPYNEQFF
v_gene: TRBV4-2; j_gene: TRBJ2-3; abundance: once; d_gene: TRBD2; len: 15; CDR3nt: TGTGCCAGCAGCCCCCGAGCGGGAGTGGTAGATACGCAGTATTTT; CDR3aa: CASSPRAGVVDTQYF
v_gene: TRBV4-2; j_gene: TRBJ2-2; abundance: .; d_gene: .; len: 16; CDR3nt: TGTGCCAGCAGCCAAGATCCAGGGGCGAACACCGGGGAGCTGTTTTTT; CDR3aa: CASSQDPGANTGELFF
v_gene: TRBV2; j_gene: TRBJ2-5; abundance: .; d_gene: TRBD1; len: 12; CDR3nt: TGTGCCAGCAGTGACACAGGGGGCCCCCAGTACTTC; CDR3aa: CASSDTGGPQYF
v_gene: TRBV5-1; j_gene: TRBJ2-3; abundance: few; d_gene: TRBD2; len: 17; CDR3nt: TGCGCCAGCAGCTGGGGACTAGCGACCCGAGGCACAGATACGCAGTATTTT; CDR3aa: CASSWGLATRGTDTQYF
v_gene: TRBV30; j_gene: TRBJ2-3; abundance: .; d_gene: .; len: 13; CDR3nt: TGTGCCTGGAGTAGTAAAGGGGCAGATACGCAGTATTTT; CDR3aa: CAWSSKGADTQYF
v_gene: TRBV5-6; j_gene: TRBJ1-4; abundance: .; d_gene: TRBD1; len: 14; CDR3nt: TGTGCCAGCAGCTTCGGGACAGGGGTTGAAAAACTGTTTTTT; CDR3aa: CASSFGTGVEKLFF
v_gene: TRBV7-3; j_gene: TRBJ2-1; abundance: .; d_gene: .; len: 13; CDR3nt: TGTGCCAGCAGCCTCCTAGAGTACAATGAGCAGTTCTTC; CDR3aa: CASSLLEYNEQFF
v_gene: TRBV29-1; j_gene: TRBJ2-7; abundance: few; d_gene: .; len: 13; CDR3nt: TGCAGCGCTTCCGGGACATACCCCTGGGAGCAGTACTTC; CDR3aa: CSASGTYPWEQYF
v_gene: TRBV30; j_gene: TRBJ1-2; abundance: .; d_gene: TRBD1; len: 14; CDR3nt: TGTGCCTGGACCCGGGACAGGGGAAGGTATGGCTACACCTTC; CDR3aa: CAWTRDRGRYGYTF
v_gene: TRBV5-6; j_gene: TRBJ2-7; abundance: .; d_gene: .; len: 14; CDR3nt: TGTGCCAGCAGCTTCGGGATGGGTCGCCCCGAGCAGTACTTC; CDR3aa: CASSFGMGRPEQYF
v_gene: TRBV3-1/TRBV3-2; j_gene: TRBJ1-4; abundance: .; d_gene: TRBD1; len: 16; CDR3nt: TGTGCCAGCAGCCAAGAAGCGGGCAGGGGGCGTACAAAACTGTTTTTT; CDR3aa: CASSQEAGRGRTKLFF
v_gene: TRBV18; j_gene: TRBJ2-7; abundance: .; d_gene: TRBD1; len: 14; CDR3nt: TGTGCCAGCTCACCTACAGGGGATCAGTACGAGCAGTACTTC; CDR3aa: CASSPTGDQYEQYF
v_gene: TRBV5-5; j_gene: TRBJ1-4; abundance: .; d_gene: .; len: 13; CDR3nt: TGTGCCAGCAGCCTAATAGGGGGTGAAAAACTGTTTTTT; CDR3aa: CASSLIGGEKLFF
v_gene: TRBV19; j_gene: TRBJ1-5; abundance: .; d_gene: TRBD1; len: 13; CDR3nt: TGTGCCAGTACCTTATACAGGGGTCAGCCCCAGCATTTT; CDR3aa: CASTLYRGQPQHF
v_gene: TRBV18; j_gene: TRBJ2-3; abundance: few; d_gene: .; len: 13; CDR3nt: TGTGCCAGCTCACCTTCCCTCACAGATACGCAGTATTTT; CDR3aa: CASSPSLTDTQYF
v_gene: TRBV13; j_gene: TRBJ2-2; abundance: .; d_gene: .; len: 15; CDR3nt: TGTGCCAGCAGCGCGATGATAGCGAACACCGGGGAGCTGTTTTTT; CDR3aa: CASSAMIANTGELFF
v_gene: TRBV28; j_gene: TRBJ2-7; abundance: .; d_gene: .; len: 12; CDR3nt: TGTGCCAGCAGGGACTCCCCCTACGAGCAGTACTTC; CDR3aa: CASRDSPYEQYF
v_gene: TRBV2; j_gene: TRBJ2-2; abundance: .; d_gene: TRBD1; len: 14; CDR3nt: TGTGCCAGCGGGACAGGTGTAAACACCGGGGAGCTGTTTTTT; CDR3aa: CASGTGVNTGELFF
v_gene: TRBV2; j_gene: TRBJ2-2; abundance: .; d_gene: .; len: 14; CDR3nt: TGTGCCAGCACCCGCGACAGGAACACCGGGGAGCTGTTTTTT; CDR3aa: CASTRDRNTGELFF
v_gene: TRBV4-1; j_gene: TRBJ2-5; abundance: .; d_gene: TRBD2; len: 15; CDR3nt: TGCGCCAGCAGCCCGGAAGCGGGAGTACGAGAGACCCAGTACTTC; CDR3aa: CASSPEAGVRETQYF
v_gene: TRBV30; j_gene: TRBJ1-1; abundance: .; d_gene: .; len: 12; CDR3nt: TGTGCCTGGAGTCAGGGATTAACTGAAGCTTTCTTT; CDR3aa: CAWSQGLTEAFF
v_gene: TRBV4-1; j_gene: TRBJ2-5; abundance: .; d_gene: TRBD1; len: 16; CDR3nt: TGCGCCAGCAGCAAGACCGGGACAGGGGGGTTGGAGACCCAGTACTTC; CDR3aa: CASSKTGTGGLETQYF
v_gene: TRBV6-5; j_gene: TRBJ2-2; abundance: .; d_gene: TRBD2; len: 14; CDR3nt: TGTGCCAGCGATAGACTAGCGGAGACCGGGGAGCTGTTTTTT; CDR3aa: CASDRLAETGELFF
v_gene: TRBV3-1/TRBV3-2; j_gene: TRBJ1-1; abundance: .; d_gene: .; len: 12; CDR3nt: TGTGCCAGCAGCACAAGGAACACTGAAGCTTTCTTT; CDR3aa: CASSTRNTEAFF
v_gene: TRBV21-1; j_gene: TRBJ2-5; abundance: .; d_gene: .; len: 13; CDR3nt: TGTGCCAGCCCAATAAGGGGGAAAGAGACCCAGTACTTC; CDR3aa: CASPIRGKETQYF
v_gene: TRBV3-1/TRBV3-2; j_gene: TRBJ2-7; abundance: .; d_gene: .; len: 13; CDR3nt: TGTGCCAGCAGCCAGCCAGGGGGGTACGAGCAGTACTTC; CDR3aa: CASSQPGGYEQYF
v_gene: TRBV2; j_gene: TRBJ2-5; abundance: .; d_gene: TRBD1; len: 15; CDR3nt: TGTGCCAGCAGTGATAACAGGGGAGTCAGCGAGACCCAGTACTTC; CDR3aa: CASSDNRGVSETQYF
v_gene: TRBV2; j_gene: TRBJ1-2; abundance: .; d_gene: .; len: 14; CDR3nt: TGTGCCAGCAGTGTACTGGGGGCAAGATATGGCTACACCTTC; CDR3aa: CASSVLGARYGYTF
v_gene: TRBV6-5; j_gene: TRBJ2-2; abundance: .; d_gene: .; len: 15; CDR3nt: TGTGCCAGCGCAGTACAGGGCCATAACACCGGGGAGCTGTTTTTT; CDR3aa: CASAVQGHNTGELFF
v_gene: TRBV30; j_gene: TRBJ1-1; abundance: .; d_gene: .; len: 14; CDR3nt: TGTGCCTGGAGTGCCGGACAGCCGAACACTGAAGCTTTCTTT; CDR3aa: CAWSAGQPNTEAFF
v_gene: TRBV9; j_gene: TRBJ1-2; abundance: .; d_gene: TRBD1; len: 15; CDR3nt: TGTGCCAGCAGCGCACGGGACAGGGCTAACTATGGCTACACCTTC; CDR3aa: CASSARDRANYGYTF
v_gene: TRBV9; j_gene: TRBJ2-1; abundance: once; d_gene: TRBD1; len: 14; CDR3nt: TGTGCCAGCAGCAAGGGACAGGGGTTGAATGAGCAGTTCTTC; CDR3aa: CASSKGQGLNEQFF
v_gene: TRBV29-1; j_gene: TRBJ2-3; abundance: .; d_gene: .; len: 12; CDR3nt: TGCAGCGTTGAAGGGTTGAGACAGGATCTACATTTT; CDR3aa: CSVEGLRQDLHF
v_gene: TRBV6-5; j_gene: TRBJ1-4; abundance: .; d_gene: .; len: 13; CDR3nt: TGTGCCAGCTCCGAGCGGGGTCGCGAAAAACTGTTTTTT; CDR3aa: CASSERGREKLFF
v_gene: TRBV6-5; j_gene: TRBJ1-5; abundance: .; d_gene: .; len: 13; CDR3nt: TGTGCCAGCAGGTTTCAGAGGGATCAGCCCCAGCATTTT; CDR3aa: CASRFQRDQPQHF
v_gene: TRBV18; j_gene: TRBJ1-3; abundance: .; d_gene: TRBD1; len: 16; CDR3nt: TGTGCCAGCTCACCTTCCCGACAGGGTGCTGGAAACACCATATATTTT; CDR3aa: CASSPSRQGAGNTIYF
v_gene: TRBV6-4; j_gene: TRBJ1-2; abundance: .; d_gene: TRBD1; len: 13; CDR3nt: TGTGCCAGCAGCGCCGGGACAGGGTTTGGCTACACCTTC; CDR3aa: CASSAGTGFGYTF